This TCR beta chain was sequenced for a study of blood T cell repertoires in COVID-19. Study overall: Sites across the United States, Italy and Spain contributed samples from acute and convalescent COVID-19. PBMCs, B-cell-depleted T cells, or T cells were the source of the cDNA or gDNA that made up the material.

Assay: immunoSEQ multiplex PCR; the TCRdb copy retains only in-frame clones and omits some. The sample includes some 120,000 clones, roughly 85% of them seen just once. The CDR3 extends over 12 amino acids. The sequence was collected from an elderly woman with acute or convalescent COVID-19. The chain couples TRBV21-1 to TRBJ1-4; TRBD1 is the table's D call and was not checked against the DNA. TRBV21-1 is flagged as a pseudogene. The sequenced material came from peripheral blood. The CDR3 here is CAREQPNEKLFF. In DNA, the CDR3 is TGTGCCAGGGAACAGCCTAATGAAAAACTGTTTTTT.